This passage covers 27 T cell receptor beta chains from one sample sequenced in a study of blood T cell repertoires in COVID-19. Assay: immunoSEQ multiplex PCR; the TCRdb copy retains only in-frame clones and omits some. The sample lists 55,000 to 75,000 clones, more than 75% occurring once. Specimen: peripheral blood. These TCRs come from a human donor with active COVID-19. The donor label of this sample is uncertain.

The chain has TRBV3-1 (or the pseudogene TRBV3-2) and TRBJ1-6; no firm D call. There are 12 residues in the CDR3. Trimming pared 0 bases from V and 10 bases from J, leaving 4 bases between. Germline lookup yields CDR1 LGHDT and CDR2 YNNKEL (reference sequence). This CDR3 reads CASSQETSPLHF. The CDR3 DNA sequence: TGTGCCAGCAGCCAAGAGACATCACCCCTCCACTTT.

The gene calls are TRBV5-1 and TRBJ1-4; a weak D match, TRBD1 (6 bases). The germline V and J ends were trimmed by 5 bases and 4 bases, with 15 bases remaining between them. The CDR3 loop spans 15 amino acids. From germline, CDR1 is SGHRS and CDR2 YFSETQ. This CDR3 reads CASSSSGGLNEKLFF. DNA of the CDR3: TGCGCCAGCAGTTCCTCGGGGGGGCTTAATGAAAAACTGTTTTTT.

This rearrangement joins TRBV29-1 to TRBJ1-2; TRBD1 matches 9 bases. The CDR3 runs 15 residues. CDR1 SQVTM and CDR2 ANQGSEA come from the germline V gene. Trimming removed 6 bases from V and 4 bases from J; junction bases left unmatched: 12. Here the CDR3 DNA reads TGCAGCGTGGGGACCGGGACAGGGAGATTCTATGGCTACACCTTC. It translates to CSVGTGTGRFYGYTF.

V and J are TRBV27 and TRBJ2-1; no reliable D call. Between the trimmed V and J ends, which lost 2 bases and 4 bases, there was a span of 6 bases. The CDR3 extends over 13 amino acids. Germline assignment: CDR1 MNHEY and CDR2 SMNVEV (reference sequence). The CDR3 region has the DNA TGTGCCAGCAGTTTACGCAGATACAATGAGCAGTTCTTC. Residues: CASSLRRYNEQFF.

The chain joins TRBV10-3 to TRBJ2-1, with TRBD1 matching 9 bases. The ends lost 2 bases at V and 7 bases at J; junction bases unmatched: 3. There are 14 residues in the CDR3. The germline V gene has CDR1 ENHRY and CDR2 SYGVKD. CDR3: CAISEGTGRNEQFF. The CDR3 nucleotides are TGTGCCATCAGTGAGGGGACAGGGAGGAATGAGCAGTTCTTC.

The chain recombines TRBV28 with TRBJ2-1; a weak D match, TRBD2 (5 bases). In germline, CDR1 is MDHEN, CDR2 SYDVKM. The V end was cut by 1 base, the J end by 2 bases, with 9 bases between. CDR3 size: 15 residues. CDR3 sequence reads: CASSLSGFPYNEQFF. The CDR3 bases are TGTGCCAGCAGTTTATCGGGGTTCCCCTACAATGAGCAGTTCTTC.

This clone has only one observation. The chain is built from TRBV5-1 and TRBJ1-2, with TRBD1 matching over 10 bases. The CDR3 totals 14 residues. The J segment lost 8 bases and the V segment lost 4 bases, leaving 8 bases of the junction unmatched. Germline V gives CDR1 SGHRS, CDR2 YFSETQ. CDR3: CASSEGTGASGYTF. CDR3 DNA sequence: TGCGCCAGCAGCGAGGGGACAGGGGCGTCAGGCTACACCTTC.

A word on this clone: One end of the junction does not line up with germline, which may come from a read error. V gene TRBV11-1 combines with J gene TRBJ1-1; 10 bases agree with TRBD1. Germline-derived CDR1 and CDR2 are SGHAT and FQDESV (reference sequence). This CDR3 is 12 amino acids long. CDR3 nucleotides: TGTGCCAGCAGCTTAGATTTGGACAGGGGGATCTTT. It codes for CASSLDLDRGIF.

V gene TRBV20-1 combines with J gene TRBJ1-2, with 7 positions matching TRBD1. Trimming removed 3 bases from V and 5 bases from J; junction bases left unmatched: 6. Germline-derived CDR1 and CDR2 are DFQATT and SNEGSKA (reference sequence). The CDR3 sequence is 13 residues long. DNA for the CDR3: TGCAGTGCTAGTTCACAGGGGCTGTATGGCTACACCTTC. Protein product: CSASSQGLYGYTF.

The chain carries TRBV6-1 and TRBJ2-3; 7 nucleotides align to TRBD2. The CDR3 loop spans 12 amino acids. The ends lost 3 bases at V and 9 bases at J; junction bases unmatched: 3. Germline CDR1 and CDR2: MNHNS and SASEGT. For the CDR3, the DNA is TGTGCCAGCAGTGACAGGGAGGGCACGCAGTATTTT. This sequence encodes CASSDREGTQYF.

The J gene is TRBJ2-1, the V gene TRBV7-2, with 8 bases fitting TRBD1. J lost 6 bases, V lost 4 bases, and 5 bases had no gene match. This CDR3 comprises 14 residues. Germline V gene lookup returns CDR1 SGHTA and CDR2 FQGNSA. The CDR3 here is CASSSRTGPNEQFF. DNA of the CDR3: TGTGCCAGCAGCTCCCGGACAGGGCCCAATGAGCAGTTCTTC.

This clone was detected only once. V and J are TRBV5-1 and TRBJ2-1, with 8 bases aligning to TRBD1. V trimming: 5 bases; J trimming: 3 bases; junction bases outside the gene matches: 10. Germline-derived CDR1 and CDR2 are SGHRS and YFSETQ. The CDR3 covers 16 residues. The CDR3 spells CASRLHQGAGYNEQFF. As DNA, the CDR3 is TGCGCCAGCAGGTTGCATCAGGGGGCCGGCTACAATGAGCAGTTCTTC.

This chain connects TRBV29-1 to TRBJ2-1; D might be TRBD1 (6 bases). The CDR3 sequence is 13 residues long. Trimming took 4 bases from V and 0 from J, leaving 7 bases between them. Germline lookup yields CDR1 SQVTM and CDR2 ANQGSEA. CDR3 residues: CSVGTDSYNEQFF. For the CDR3, the DNA is TGCAGCGTTGGGACAGACTCCTACAATGAGCAGTTCTTC.

This chain connects TRBV27 to TRBJ2-7; TRBD2 agrees at 7 bases. V was clipped by 4 bases and J by 4 bases; unmatched bases: 10. Germline V gene sequence: CDR1 MNHEY, CDR2 SMNVEV (reference sequence). This CDR3 is 15 amino acids long. The CDR3 protein is CASSSTLDGRYEQYF. CDR3 bases: TGTGCCAGCAGTTCCACCTTGGACGGGAGGTACGAGCAGTACTTC.

This chain connects TRBV7-8 to TRBJ1-1; the D gene is possibly TRBD1 (6 bases). V lost 7 bases, J lost 1 base, and 19 bases lay in between. The CDR3 runs 16 residues. Germline V gene lookup returns CDR1 SGHVS and CDR2 FQNEAQ. CDR3 sequence reads: CASKEQGRLKNTEAFF. The CDR3 bases are TGTGCCAGCAAAGAACAGGGACGACTGAAGAACACTGAAGCTTTCTTT. The entire variable domain, with the rest obtained from reference TRBV7-8 and TRBJ1-1, is as follows: GAGVSQSPRYKVAKRGQDVALRCDPISGHVSLFWYQQALGQGPEFLTYFQNEAQLDKSGLPSDRFFAERPEGSVSTLKIQRTQQEDSAVYLCASKEQGRLKNTEAFFGQGTRLTVV.

This chain joins TRBV4-2 and TRBJ2-3, with 7 bases fitting TRBD2. Germline V gene sequence: CDR1 LGHNA, CDR2 YNFKEQ. V gave up 1 base and J gave up 3 bases; unmatched junction bases: 7. The CDR3 has 16 amino acids. This CDR3 is CASSQGGGPRTDTQYF. CDR3 DNA sequence: TGTGCCAGCAGCCAAGGGGGGGGACCGAGGACAGATACGCAGTATTTT.

The chain joins TRBV2 to TRBJ1-4; D unresolved. This CDR3 has 14 residues. V was pared by 8 bases and J by 8 bases, with 18 bases between. Germline V gene sequence: CDR1 SNHLY, CDR2 FYNNEI. The CDR3 region is CASGGRGRREKLFF. The CDR3 DNA reads as TGTGCCAGCGGAGGACGAGGAAGACGGGAAAAACTGTTTTTT.

The V and J genes are TRBV6-6 and TRBJ2-3; D is unclear. The CDR3 has 13 residues. Trimming took 2 bases from V and 1 from J, leaving 4 bases between them. Germline V gives CDR1 MNHNY, CDR2 SVGAGI (reference sequence). The CDR3 DNA is TGTGCCAGCAGTTACCCGGGCACAGATACGCAGTATTTT. Translated: CASSYPGTDTQYF.

The V gene is TRBV20-1, the J gene TRBJ2-1, with 8 bases matching TRBD1. Trimming at V came to 3 bases and at J to 6 bases, leaving 10 bases not matched to a gene. The CDR3 consists of 15 residues. In germline, CDR1 is DFQATT, CDR2 SNEGSKA (reference sequence). CDR3 region: CSASPPRTGFNEQFF. The DNA of the CDR3 is TGCAGTGCTAGTCCCCCCCGGACAGGGTTCAATGAGCAGTTCTTC.

The chain joins TRBV19 to TRBJ2-1, with D maybe TRBD2 (6 bases). Germline loops: CDR1 LNHDA, CDR2 SQIVND (reference sequence). This CDR3 spans 13 amino acids. Trimming stripped 5 bases from V and 4 bases from J, with 9 bases between. The CDR3 sequence is CASSLGSYNEQFF. CDR3 nucleotide sequence: TGTGCCAGTAGTCTCGGGAGTTACAATGAGCAGTTCTTC. The full variable domain, rest sourced from reference TRBV19 and TRBJ2-1, is DGGITQSPKYLFRKEGQNVTLSCEQNLNHDAMYWYRQDPGQGLRLIYYSQIVNDFQKGDIAEGYSVSREKKESFPLTVTSAQKNPTAFYLCASSLGSYNEQFFGPGTRLTVL.

The CDR3 coding sequence is TGTGCCAGTAGTGTGACAGGGGGCAATCAGCCCCAGCATTTT. Amino acids: CASSVTGGNQPQHF. This chain connects TRBV19 to TRBJ1-5, with TRBD1 matching 8 bases. The CDR3 is 14 amino acids. Trimming at V came to 5 bases and at J to 2 bases, leaving 2 bases not matched to a gene. The germline gives CDR1 LNHDA, CDR2 SQIVND (reference sequence).

The CDR3 nucleotides read TGTGCCAGCAGTGCGTGGACGGGAAATTCACCCCTCCACTTT. Its protein is CASSAWTGNSPLHF. The chain couples TRBV25-1 to TRBJ1-6, with D uncertain. Germline V gene data show CDR1 as MGHDK and CDR2 as SYGVNS. CDR3 size: 14 residues. V was shortened by 4 bases and J by 7 bases, with 11 bases between the two germline ends.

The chain links TRBV4-2 to TRBJ1-4; D possibly corresponds to TRBD1 (5 bases). The germline V gene has CDR1 LGHNA and CDR2 YNFKEQ. The CDR3 length is 15 residues. Trimming took off 1 base at V and 8 bases at J, with 14 bases between the two ends. CDR3 nucleotide sequence: TGTGCCAGCAGCCAAGCTGGGGCGGAATCCGAAAAACTGTTTTTT. Its translation is CASSQAGAESEKLFF.

This chain joins TRBV9 and TRBJ2-5, with 16 bases fitting TRBD2. Germline V gene sequence: CDR1 SGDLS, CDR2 YYNGEE. Trimming removed 4 bases from V and 5 bases from J; junction bases left unmatched: 8. This CDR3 has 17 amino acids. CDR3 in amino acids: CASSSRPGLAGGETQYF. The CDR3 DNA follows: TGTGCCAGCAGCTCCCGGCCGGGACTAGCGGGAGGGGAGACCCAGTACTTC.

The gene calls are TRBV18 and TRBJ2-5, with D perhaps matching TRBD2 (5 bases). The V gene lost 6 bases and the J gene lost 5 bases, with 13 bases spanning the gap. Per germline, CDR1 KGHSH and CDR2 LQKENI. This CDR3 is 13 amino acids long. The CDR3 reads CASSPSGMETQYF. In DNA, the CDR3 is TGTGCCAGCTCCCCATCCGGGATGGAGACCCAGTACTTC.

The CDR3 nucleotides are TGCGCCAGCAGCCAAGCGGGACATATGAACACTGAAGCTTTCTTT. This codes for CASSQAGHMNTEAFF. The rearrangement uses TRBV4-1 and TRBJ1-1; TRBD1 is a possible D gene (6 bases). Trimming stripped 1 base from V and 0 bases from J, with 9 bases between. The CDR3 has 15 residues. Germline V CDR1 and CDR2: MGHRA, YSYEKL.

The genes are TRBV7-2 and TRBJ2-1; the match to TRBD2 covers 10 bases. Germline loops: CDR1 SGHTA, CDR2 FQGNSA. This CDR3 is built from 15 residues. V shed 2 bases and J 9 bases; nucleotides not matched to a gene: 7. Here the CDR3 reads CASSLLAGASVEQFF. As DNA, the CDR3 is TGTGCCAGCAGCTTACTAGCGGGAGCCTCGGTTGAGCAGTTCTTC.